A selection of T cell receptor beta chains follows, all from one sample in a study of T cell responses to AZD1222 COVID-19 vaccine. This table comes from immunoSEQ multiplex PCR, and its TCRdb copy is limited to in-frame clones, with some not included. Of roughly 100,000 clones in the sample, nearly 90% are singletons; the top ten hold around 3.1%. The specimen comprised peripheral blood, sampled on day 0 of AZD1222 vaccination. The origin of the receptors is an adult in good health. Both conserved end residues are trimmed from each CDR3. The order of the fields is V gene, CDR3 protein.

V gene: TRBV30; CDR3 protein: AWSPEGNQPQH
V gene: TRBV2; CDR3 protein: ASSEGGGGTGELF
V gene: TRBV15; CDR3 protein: ATSRGGAEETQY
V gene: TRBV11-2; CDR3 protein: ASSLDRGPNEKLF
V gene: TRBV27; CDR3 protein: ASSLSGGYSNQPQH
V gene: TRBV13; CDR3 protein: ASSIRLSDTQY
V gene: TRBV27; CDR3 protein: ASRRARDGDEQY
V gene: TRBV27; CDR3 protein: ASSLAGQVAEQY
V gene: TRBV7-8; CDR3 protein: ASSLAGRTSYQPQH
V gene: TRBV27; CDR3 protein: ASREEETQY
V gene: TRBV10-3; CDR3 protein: AISEVPGNRSPLH
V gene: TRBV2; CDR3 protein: ASSTSENNEQF